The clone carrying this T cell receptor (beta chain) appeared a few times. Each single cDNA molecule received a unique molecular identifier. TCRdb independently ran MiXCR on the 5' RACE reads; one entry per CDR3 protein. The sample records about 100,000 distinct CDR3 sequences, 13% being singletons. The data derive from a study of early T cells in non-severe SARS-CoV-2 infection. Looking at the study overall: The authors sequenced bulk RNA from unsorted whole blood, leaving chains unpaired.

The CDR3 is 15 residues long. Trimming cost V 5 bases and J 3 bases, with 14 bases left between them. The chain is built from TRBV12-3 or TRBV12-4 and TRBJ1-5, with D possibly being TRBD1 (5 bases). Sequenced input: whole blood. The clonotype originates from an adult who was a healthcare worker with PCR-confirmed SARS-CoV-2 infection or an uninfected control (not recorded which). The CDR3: CASSNTGGDNQPQHF. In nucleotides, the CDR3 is TGTGCCAGCAGTAATACAGGAGGGGACAATCAGCCCCAGCATTTT.